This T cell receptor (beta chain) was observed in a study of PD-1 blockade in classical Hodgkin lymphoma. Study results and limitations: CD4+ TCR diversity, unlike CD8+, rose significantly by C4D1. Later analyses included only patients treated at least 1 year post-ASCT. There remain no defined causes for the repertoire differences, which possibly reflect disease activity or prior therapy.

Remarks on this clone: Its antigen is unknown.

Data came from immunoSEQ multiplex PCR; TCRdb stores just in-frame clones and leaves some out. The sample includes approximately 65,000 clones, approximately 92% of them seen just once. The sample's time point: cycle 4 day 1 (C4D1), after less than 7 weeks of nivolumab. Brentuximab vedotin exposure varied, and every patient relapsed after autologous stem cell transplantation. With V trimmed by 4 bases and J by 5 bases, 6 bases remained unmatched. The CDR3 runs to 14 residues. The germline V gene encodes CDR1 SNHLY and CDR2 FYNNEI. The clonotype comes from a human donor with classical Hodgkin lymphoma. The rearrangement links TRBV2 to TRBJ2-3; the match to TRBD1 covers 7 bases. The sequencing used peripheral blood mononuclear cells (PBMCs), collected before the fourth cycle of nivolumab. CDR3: CASSGGGEGDTQYF. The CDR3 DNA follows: TGTGCCAGCAGTGGAGGGGGCGAAGGAGATACGCAGTATTTT.